The 27 T cell receptor beta chains listed next were all sequenced from one sample in a study of shared clonotypes between healthy human individuals. Profiled with immunoSEQ multiplex PCR; TCRdb holds only in-frame clones, not every one. The sample has 1,400,000 or so clones; approximately 98.5% are singletons. The sequenced material came from naive CD4+ T cells sorted from blood. The subset: CD45RA+ positively selected. The source of these receptors is a man aged 30 to 39 in good health.

The chain joins TRBV18 to TRBJ1-5; D is ambiguous. Trimming stripped 2 bases from V and 8 bases from J, with 10 bases between. Germline V gene lookup returns CDR1 KGHSH and CDR2 LQKENI. CDR3 length: 13 amino acids. CDR3 DNA sequence: TGTGCCAGCTCACCAACCGGTTCCAAGCCCCAGCATTTT. This encodes CASSPTGSKPQHF.

The chain links TRBV19 to TRBJ2-7, with TRBD1 matching over 7 bases. The junction had 7 bases not matched to a gene; V was cut back by 6 bases and J by 2 bases. Germline V gene data show CDR1 as LNHDA and CDR2 as SQIVND (reference sequence). This CDR3 comprises 14 residues. The CDR3 DNA reads as TGTGCCAGTAGGGACAGGCCTCAAGCCTACGAGCAGTACTTC. The encoded protein is CASRDRPQAYEQYF.

V is TRBV10-3 and J is TRBJ2-7; 9 bases align to TRBD1. V was clipped by 6 bases and J by 5 bases; unmatched bases: 5. CDR1 ENHRY and CDR2 SYGVKD come from the germline V gene. The CDR3 spans 13 residues. The CDR3 nucleotides are TGTGCCATCAGCGGACAGGGGAAGGACGAGCAGTACTTC. This translates into CAISGQGKDEQYF.

V gene TRBV11-3 combines with J gene TRBJ2-1, with D uncertain. The CDR3 consists of 13 residues. Germline assignment: CDR1 SGHNT and CDR2 YENEEA. Trimming removed 1 base at V and 7 bases at J, with 8 bases between. The CDR3 coding sequence is TGTGCCAGCAGCTTAGGGGCGTGGAATGAGCAGTTCTTC. Translating it yields CASSLGAWNEQFF.

A word on this clone: Relative to the germline gene, one junction end is altered; a read error may explain this. The gene calls are TRBV14 and TRBJ2-4; D gene ambiguous. The V gene's germline CDR1 is SGHDN and CDR2 FVKESK. The CDR3 consists of 12 residues. The DNA for the CDR3 is TGTGCCAGCAGCCAAGCCAGAAACATTCAGTACTTC. Translated, it gives CASSQARNIQYF.

The CDR3 DNA sequence: TGTGCCAGCAGCTTAGTAGTTTGGCGCTCTGGAAACACCATATATTTT. It specifies CASSLVVWRSGNTIYF. The V gene is TRBV7-2, the J gene TRBJ1-3; D gene uncertain. V lost 1 base, J lost 0 bases, and 10 bases lay in between. The CDR3 is 16 residues long. Per germline, CDR1 SGHTA and CDR2 FQGNSA.

The chain is built from TRBV15 and TRBJ2-3; D is ambiguous. CDR1 LNHNV and CDR2 YYDKDF come from the germline V gene (reference sequence). Trimming pared 0 bases from V and 2 bases from J, leaving 12 bases between. This CDR3 is built from 16 residues. The CDR3 DNA reads as TGTGCCACCAGCAGAGATCCCCGCGGTGACACAGATACGCAGTATTTT. This gives the protein CATSRDPRGDTDTQYF.

The CDR3 sequence: CASSVVSGSYTGELFF. The CDR3 DNA reads as TGTGCCAGCAGCGTAGTTAGCGGGAGTTACACCGGGGAGCTGTTTTTT. The rearrangement uses TRBV9 and TRBJ2-2; 9 bases agree with TRBD2. Germline CDR1 and CDR2: SGDLS and YYNGEE. The CDR3 totals 16 residues. V was clipped by 0 bases and J by 3 bases; unmatched bases: 3.

This clone was recorded only once. The chain is built from TRBV10-3 and TRBJ2-7; TRBD2 aligns across 10 bases. Germline V CDR1 and CDR2: ENHRY, SYGVKD. The trim removed 6 bases at V and 5 bases at J, leaving 10 bases unmatched. The CDR3 is 15 residues long. CDR3 in DNA: TGTGCCATCAGCAGCGGGAGGGAAATATTCGACGAGCAGTACTTC. Translated: CAISSGREIFDEQYF.

The CDR3 nucleotides read TGTGCCAGCGGTCCCACTAACTATGGCTACACCTTC. It yields the protein CASGPTNYGYTF. J is TRBJ1-2 and V is TRBV2; D not certain. From germline, CDR1 is SNHLY and CDR2 FYNNEI. The V end lost 8 bases, the J end lost 0 bases, and 7 bases lay between the germline ends. The CDR3 spans 12 residues.

The chain carries TRBV30 and TRBJ2-2; TRBD2 is a possible D gene (6 bases). The CDR3 contains 14 residues. V lost 4 bases, J lost 0 bases, and 9 bases lay in between. Looked up from germline, CDR1 is GTSNPN and CDR2 is SVGIG (reference sequence). CDR3 DNA sequence: TGTGCCTGGAAATGGGGGGCGAACACCGGGGAGCTGTTTTTT. Protein product: CAWKWGANTGELFF.

The V call is TRBV9, the J call TRBJ1-5; TRBD1 matches at 7 bases. CDR1 SGDLS and CDR2 YYNGEE come from the germline V gene. This CDR3 region has 15 residues. V lost 0 bases to trimming and J lost 4 bases; unmatched junction nucleotides: 4. The DNA for the CDR3 is TGTGCCAGCAGCGTAGGGCAGGGGGAGAATCAGCCCCAGCATTTT. It encodes CASSVGQGENQPQHF.

The CDR3 protein is CASSPVNRGRSTEAFF. CDR3 nucleotides: TGTGCCAGCAGTCCTGTTAACAGGGGCCGTTCCACTGAAGCTTTCTTT. The V gene is TRBV5-4, the J gene TRBJ1-1; 7 bases agree with TRBD1. The trim removed 5 bases at V and 4 bases at J, leaving 14 bases unmatched. Germline loops: CDR1 SGHNT, CDR2 YYREEE (reference sequence). The CDR3 extends over 16 amino acids.

The genes are TRBV11-2 and TRBJ2-5, with TRBD1 matching 7 bases. Germline V gene data show CDR1 as SGHAT and CDR2 as FQNNGV. V trimming: 5 bases; J trimming: 5 bases; junction bases outside the gene matches: 5. The CDR3 runs 13 residues. CDR3 coding DNA: TGTGCCAGCAGCCGACAGGGTTGGGAGACCCAGTACTTC. This gives the protein CASSRQGWETQYF.

The chain joins TRBV28 to TRBJ2-7; TRBD1 agrees at 7 bases. This CDR3 has 14 residues. J was trimmed by 5 bases and V by 7 bases; bases with no gene match: 11. Germline assignment: CDR1 MDHEN and CDR2 SYDVKM. The CDR3 DNA follows: TGTGCCAGCACTTCAAGGGGGCTAATAGACGAGCAGTACTTC. Amino acids: CASTSRGLIDEQYF.

V and J are TRBV7-2 and TRBJ2-7; the D is unclear. The germline CDR1 and CDR2 sequences are SGHTA and FQGNSA. CDR3 length: 14 amino acids. The V end was cut by 2 bases, the J end by 3 bases, with 11 bases between. CDR3 coding DNA: TGTGCCAGCAGCTTATTCTTTAATCACTACGAGCAGTACTTC. This translates into CASSLFFNHYEQYF.

The CDR3 sequence is CAISELAGGKTGELFF. Written as DNA, the CDR3 is TGTGCCATCAGTGAGTTGGCAGGGGGCAAAACCGGGGAGCTGTTTTTT. This sequence joins TRBV10-3 and TRBJ2-2; the match to TRBD1 covers 8 bases. Germline assignment: CDR1 ENHRY and CDR2 SYGVKD. The V gene end was trimmed by 1 base and the J gene end by 5 bases; junction bases not matched to a gene: 6. This CDR3 region has 16 residues.

The V call is TRBV5-1, the J call TRBJ2-1; D uncertain. CDR3 size: 15 residues. Germline V lookup: CDR1 SGHRS, CDR2 YFSETQ. V gave up 0 bases and J gave up 6 bases, with 13 bases separating them. The CDR3 nucleotides are TGCGCCAGCAGCTTGGATCGGCCGCCGGGCAATGAGCAGTTCTTC. Residues: CASSLDRPPGNEQFF.

The chain has TRBV7-2 and TRBJ2-2, with 7 positions matching TRBD2. After removal of 5 bases from V and 7 bases from J, the junction contained 10 bases not matched to a gene. CDR3 size: 15 residues. The germline gives CDR1 SGHTA, CDR2 FQGNSA. CDR3 nucleotides: TGTGCCAGCAGCCTTCGGGAGCGGGGAGGCGGGGAGCTGTTTTTT. It encodes CASSLRERGGGELFF.

This chain connects TRBV5-6 to TRBJ1-2; 8 bases align to TRBD1. Germline V gene lookup returns CDR1 SGHDT and CDR2 YYEEEE. The trim removed 0 bases at V and 7 bases at J, leaving 8 bases unmatched. This CDR3 comprises 15 residues. CDR3 residues: CASSLGRRTGPGYTF. The CDR3 DNA reads as TGTGCCAGCAGCTTGGGCCGCAGGACAGGGCCTGGCTACACCTTC.

J is TRBJ1-1 and V is TRBV6-5; a weak D match, TRBD1 (6 bases). With 6 bases removed from V and 11 bases from J, the gap between germline ends came to 19 bases. This CDR3 spans 13 amino acids. The germline CDR1 and CDR2 sequences are MNHEY and SVGAGI. The CDR3 is CASSYAVGGGAFF. Here the CDR3 DNA reads TGTGCCAGCAGCTACGCCGTGGGGGGCGGCGCTTTCTTT.

As DNA, the CDR3 is TGTGCCATCAGTGAGAACGAAGGGTCCTACGAGCAGTACTTC. Its translation is CAISENEGSYEQYF. This rearrangement joins TRBV10-3 to TRBJ2-7; D is unclear. The ends were cut back, 2 bases at V and 1 base at J, with 9 bases in the middle. This CDR3 spans 14 amino acids. Germline CDR1 reads ENHRY; CDR2 reads SYGVKD.

The chain is built from TRBV7-2 and TRBJ2-1; 8 nucleotides line up with TRBD2. V shed 5 bases, J shed 2 bases, and the junction held 2 bases outside the gene matches. The length of the CDR3 is 14 residues. The germline V gene has CDR1 SGHTA and CDR2 FQGNSA. CDR3 coding DNA: TGTGCCAGCAGCACTAGCGGTACCTACAATGAGCAGTTCTTC. It codes for CASSTSGTYNEQFF.

V is TRBV2 and J is TRBJ2-6; D gene unclear. This CDR3 has 14 amino acids. Trimming cost V 0 bases and J 0 bases, with 0 bases left between them. CDR1 is SNHLY and CDR2 is FYNNEI in the germline V gene. The CDR3 DNA reads TGTGCCAGCAGTGAAGCCTCTGGGGCCAACGTCCTGACTTTC. This translates into CASSEASGANVLTF. The full variable domain, rest sourced from reference TRBV2 and TRBJ2-6, is EPEVTQTPSHQVTQMGQEVILRCVPISNHLYFYWYRQILGQKVEFLVSFYNNEISEKSEIFDDQFSVERPDGSNFTLKIRSTKLEDSAMYFCASSEASGANVLTFGAGSRLTVL.

The chain combines TRBV11-3 with TRBJ2-1; TRBD2 is a possible D gene (8 bases). CDR1 and CDR2 (germline): SGHNT, YENEEA. Deletions cut 2 bases from V and 10 bases from J, with 15 bases between. CDR3 length equals 14 residues. The DNA of the CDR3 is TGTGCCAGCAGCTTAAAGACGGGAGGGGGCGAGCAGTTCTTC. Translating gives CASSLKTGGGEQFF.

The rearrangement joins TRBV11-2 to TRBJ2-2; D is undetermined. The CDR3 covers 11 residues. The V end lost 4 bases, the J end lost 9 bases, and 6 bases lay between the germline ends. Per germline, CDR1 SGHAT and CDR2 FQNNGV. The CDR3 DNA follows: TGTGCCAGCAGCTCCCTCCGGGAGCTGTTTTTT. Its translation: CASSSLRELFF.

V usage is TRBV15 and J usage is TRBJ1-2; D is perhaps TRBD1 (5 bases). The germline V gene encodes CDR1 LNHNV and CDR2 YYDKDF (reference sequence). CDR3 length: 14 amino acids. V dropped 4 bases and J dropped 4 bases, with 13 bases sitting between them. The CDR3 region has the DNA TGTGCCACCAGCACCCTCGGGGCGCGCTATGGCTACACCTTC. This translates into CATSTLGARYGYTF.